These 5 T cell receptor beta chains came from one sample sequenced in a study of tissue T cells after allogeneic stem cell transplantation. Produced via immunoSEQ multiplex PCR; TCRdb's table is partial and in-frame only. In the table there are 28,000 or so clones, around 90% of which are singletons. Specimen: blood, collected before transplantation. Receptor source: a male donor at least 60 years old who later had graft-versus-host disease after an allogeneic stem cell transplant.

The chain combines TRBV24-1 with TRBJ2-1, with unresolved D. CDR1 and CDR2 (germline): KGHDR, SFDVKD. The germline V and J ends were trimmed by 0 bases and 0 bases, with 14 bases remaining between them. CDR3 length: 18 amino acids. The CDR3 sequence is CATSDLSIGLSSYNEQFF. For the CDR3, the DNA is TGTGCCACCAGTGATTTGTCGATAGGGCTGAGCTCCTACAATGAGCAGTTCTTC.

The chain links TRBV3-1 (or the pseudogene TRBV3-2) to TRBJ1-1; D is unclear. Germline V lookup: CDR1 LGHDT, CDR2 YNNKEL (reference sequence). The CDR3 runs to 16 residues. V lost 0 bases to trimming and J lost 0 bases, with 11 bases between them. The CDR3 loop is CASSQDLIQMNTEAFF. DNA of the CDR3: TGTGCCAGCAGCCAAGATCTGATACAAATGAACACTGAAGCTTTCTTT.

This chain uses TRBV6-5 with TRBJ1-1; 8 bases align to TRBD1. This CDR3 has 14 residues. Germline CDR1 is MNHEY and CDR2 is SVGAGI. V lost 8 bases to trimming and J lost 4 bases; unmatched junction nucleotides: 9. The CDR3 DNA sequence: TGTGCCAGCCAGCAGGGGGCTCGGGGCACTGAAGCTTTCTTT. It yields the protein CASQQGARGTEAFF.

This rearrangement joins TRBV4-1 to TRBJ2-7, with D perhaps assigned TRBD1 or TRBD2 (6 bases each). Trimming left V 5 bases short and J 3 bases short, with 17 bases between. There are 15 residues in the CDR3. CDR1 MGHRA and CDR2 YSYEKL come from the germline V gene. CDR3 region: CASSLGGTTYYEQYF. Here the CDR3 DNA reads TGCGCCAGCAGCTTAGGAGGGACAACTTACTACGAGCAGTACTTC.

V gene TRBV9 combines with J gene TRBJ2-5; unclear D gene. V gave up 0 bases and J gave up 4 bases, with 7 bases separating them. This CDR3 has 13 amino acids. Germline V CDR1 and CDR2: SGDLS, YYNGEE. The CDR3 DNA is TGTGCCAGCAGCGTAGCTTTGGGAGAGACCCAGTACTTC. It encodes CASSVALGETQYF.